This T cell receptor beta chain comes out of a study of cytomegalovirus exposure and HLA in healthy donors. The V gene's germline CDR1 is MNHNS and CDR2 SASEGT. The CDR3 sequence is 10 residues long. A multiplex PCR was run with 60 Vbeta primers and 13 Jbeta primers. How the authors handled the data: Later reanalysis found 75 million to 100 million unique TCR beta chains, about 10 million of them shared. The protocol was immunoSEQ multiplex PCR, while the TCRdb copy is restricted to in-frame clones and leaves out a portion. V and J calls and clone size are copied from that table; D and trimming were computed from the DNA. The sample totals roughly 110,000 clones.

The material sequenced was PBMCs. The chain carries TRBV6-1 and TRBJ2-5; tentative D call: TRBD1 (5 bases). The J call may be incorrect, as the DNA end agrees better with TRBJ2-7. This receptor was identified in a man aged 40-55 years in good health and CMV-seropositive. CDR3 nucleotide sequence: TGTGCCGCAGGGTGGAACGAGCAGTACTTC. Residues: CAAGWNEQYF.